This is a list of T cell receptor beta chains from one sample in a study of graft-versus-host responses after intestinal transplantation. Clones were sequenced by immunoSEQ multiplex PCR, and TCRdb holds only the in-frame ones, with some missing. The sample consists of roughly 110,000 clones, 85% to 95% of them appearing once. Antigens for these TCRs are unknown. Specimen: unstimulated CD8+ T cells sorted from spleen or lymph node cells, collected before transplant. The origin of the receptors is a human donor who was the organ donor for an intestinal transplant. Both conserved end residues are part of each CDR3. Each record gives: J gene, D gene, V gene, CDR3 protein. A D gene is named only where the DNA matches it firmly.

J: TRBJ2-1; D: TRBD2; V: TRBV10-3; CDR3: CAISESLAGPYNEQFF
J: TRBJ2-1; D: TRBD2; V: TRBV28; CDR3: CASSQGLAANNEQFF
J: TRBJ2-7; D: .; V: TRBV7-9; CDR3: CASSFSGSYNEQYF
J: TRBJ2-1; D: .; V: TRBV7-9; CDR3: CASSLLNEQFF
J: TRBJ2-1; D: TRBD2; V: TRBV29-1; CDR3: CSVVGLAGAYNEQFF
J: TRBJ2-3; D: .; V: TRBV27; CDR3: CASSTTSTDTQYF
J: TRBJ2-1; D: .; V: TRBV29-1; CDR3: CSVEFWVAGQNYNEQFF
J: TRBJ2-5; D: .; V: TRBV6-4; CDR3: CASSFGPGKTQYF
J: TRBJ2-1; D: .; V: TRBV5-1; CDR3: CASSLPSVDEQFF
J: TRBJ1-1; D: TRBD1; V: TRBV6-5; CDR3: CASRPYRGTEAFF
J: TRBJ2-7; D: .; V: TRBV6-5; CDR3: CASSYSDRYSYEQYF
J: TRBJ2-1; D: .; V: TRBV27; CDR3: CASSVIGRDPYNEQFF
J: TRBJ2-7; D: .; V: TRBV5-4; CDR3: CASSLPYSDEQYF
J: TRBJ2-1; D: .; V: TRBV4-1; CDR3: CASSQDGDNEQFF
J: TRBJ1-4; D: .; V: TRBV7-9; CDR3: CASSGTGSFEKLFF
J: TRBJ2-1; D: .; V: TRBV11-2; CDR3: CASSPQSLSSYNEQFF
J: TRBJ2-7; D: .; V: TRBV4-2; CDR3: CASSPPSGQTYEQYF
J: TRBJ2-4; D: .; V: TRBV6-1; CDR3: CASSEADINIQYF
J: TRBJ2-2; D: .; V: TRBV5-1; CDR3: CASSLGSNTGELFF
J: TRBJ2-3; D: .; V: TRBV4-2; CDR3: CASSQVGADTQYF
J: TRBJ2-1; D: .; V: TRBV11-2; CDR3: CASSQARGNEQFF
J: TRBJ2-5; D: .; V: TRBV7-9; CDR3: CASSPPDGGPQETQYF
J: TRBJ2-1; D: .; V: TRBV19; CDR3: CARTPPSELSYNEQFF
J: TRBJ2-7; D: TRBD1; V: TRBV28; CDR3: CASSLQGVTYEQYF
J: TRBJ2-2; D: .; V: TRBV20-1; CDR3: CSAEVPGELFF
J: TRBJ2-1; D: .; V: TRBV7-8; CDR3: CASSPSWTGSFGQFF
J: TRBJ2-7; D: TRBD2; V: TRBV7-4; CDR3: CASSLSVAGRSYEQYF
J: TRBJ2-5; D: .; V: TRBV5-1; CDR3: CASSLGAAGNDERYF
J: TRBJ2-7; D: TRBD2; V: TRBV7-2; CDR3: CASSLGSGSSYEQYF
J: TRBJ2-1; D: TRBD2; V: TRBV6-1; CDR3: CATVISAGGPGEQFF
J: TRBJ2-3; D: TRBD1; V: TRBV9; CDR3: CASSVGDSTYTSTDTQYF
J: TRBJ2-1; D: TRBD2; V: TRBV6-1; CDR3: CASRLTSGSLGEQFF
J: TRBJ1-5; D: TRBD1; V: TRBV6-5; CDR3: CASSSNRGKRQPQHF
J: TRBJ1-1; D: .; V: TRBV7-8; CDR3: CASSLGPATEAFF
J: TRBJ1-1; D: TRBD1; V: TRBV6-5; CDR3: CASSYARGATEAFF
J: TRBJ2-1; D: TRBD1; V: TRBV16; CDR3: CASRQGGHLVEQFF
J: TRBJ2-3; D: TRBD1; V: TRBV14; CDR3: CASSQVEGATDTQYF
J: TRBJ1-2; D: .; V: TRBV2; CDR3: CASSENGDGYTF
J: TRBJ2-2; D: .; V: TRBV4-1; CDR3: CASSQEGPGGTGELFF
J: TRBJ2-7; D: .; V: TRBV6-1; CDR3: CASSSWDDYEQYF
J: TRBJ2-1; D: .; V: TRBV11-2; CDR3: CASSAVVWDLQFF
J: TRBJ2-1; D: TRBD1; V: TRBV9; CDR3: CASSEGTGYNEQFF
J: TRBJ2-7; D: .; V: TRBV7-2; CDR3: CASSLPEGREQYF
J: TRBJ1-3; D: .; V: TRBV4-3; CDR3: CASSQKGSGNTIYF
J: TRBJ2-7; D: TRBD2; V: TRBV6-1; CDR3: CASSEAGLRASYEQYF
J: TRBJ2-3; D: .; V: TRBV2; CDR3: CARGGLAKINPPHADTQYF
J: TRBJ2-5; D: .; V: TRBV28; CDR3: CASSFKQGRWQETQYF
J: TRBJ2-7; D: TRBD2; V: TRBV27; CDR3: CASSLKGLAGYEQYF
J: TRBJ2-7; D: .; V: TRBV27; CDR3: CASSLRDGYEQYF
J: TRBJ2-7; D: .; V: TRBV12-5; CDR3: CASGLVTEQYF
J: TRBJ1-1; D: TRBD1; V: TRBV6-6; CDR3: CASSYSTGGTEAFF
J: TRBJ2-7; D: .; V: TRBV27; CDR3: CASSLARGVYEQYF
J: TRBJ1-2; D: .; V: TRBV4-3; CDR3: CASSQDIGSRRAYGYTF
J: TRBJ2-1; D: .; V: TRBV27; CDR3: CASSLGNNEQFF